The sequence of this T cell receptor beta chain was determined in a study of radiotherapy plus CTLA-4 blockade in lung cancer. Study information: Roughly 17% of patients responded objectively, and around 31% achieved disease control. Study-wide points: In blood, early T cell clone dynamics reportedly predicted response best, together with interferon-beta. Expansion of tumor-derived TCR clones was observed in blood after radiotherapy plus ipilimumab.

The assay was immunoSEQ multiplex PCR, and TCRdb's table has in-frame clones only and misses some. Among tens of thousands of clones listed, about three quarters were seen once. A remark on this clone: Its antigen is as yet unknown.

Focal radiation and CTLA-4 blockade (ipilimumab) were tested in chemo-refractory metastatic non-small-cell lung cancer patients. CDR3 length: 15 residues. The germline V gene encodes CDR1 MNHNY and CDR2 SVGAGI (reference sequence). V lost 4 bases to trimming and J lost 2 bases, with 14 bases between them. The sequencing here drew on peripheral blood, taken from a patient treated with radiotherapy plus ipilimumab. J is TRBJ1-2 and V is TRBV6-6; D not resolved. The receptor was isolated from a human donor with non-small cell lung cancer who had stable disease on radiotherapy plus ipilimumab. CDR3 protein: CASSSPRSLNYGYTF. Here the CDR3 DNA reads TGTGCCAGCAGTTCCCCGAGGTCCCTCAACTATGGCTACACCTTC.